This T cell receptor beta chain was found in a study of T-cell memory formation after mild COVID-19. Many counts were recorded for this clonotype. V was cut by 2 bases and J by 2 bases, with 16 bases left in between. CDR3 length: 16 amino acids. CDR1 SGHVS and CDR2 FNYEAQ come from the germline V gene. UMIs and sample barcodes were carried by the TCR alpha and TCR beta cDNA libraries that 5'RACE produced using constant-segment primers. From the 5' RACE reads, TCRdb called clonotypes with MiXCR, one entry per CDR3 protein. The table lists around 320,000 distinct CDR3 sequences, about 13% of them singletons.

This receptor was obtained from a man younger than 30 who had mild COVID-19 (a few samples of this study predate the infection). Cell type and time point are not known. The V and J genes are TRBV7-6 and TRBJ2-7; maybe TRBD1 (6 bases). Sequencing used PBMCs or a T cell subset sorted from them (not recorded which). This CDR3 is CASSLRSGAGTYEQYF. The DNA of the CDR3 is TGTGCCAGCAGCTTACGTTCAGGGGCCGGGACCTACGAGCAGTACTTC. The whole variable domain, remainder taken from reference TRBV7-6 and TRBJ2-7, is GAGVSQSPRYKVTKRGQDVALRCDPISGHVSLYWYRQALGQGPEFLTYFNYEAQQDKSGLPNDRFSAERPEGSISTLTIQRTEQRDSAMYRCASSLRSGAGTYEQYFGPGTRLTVT.